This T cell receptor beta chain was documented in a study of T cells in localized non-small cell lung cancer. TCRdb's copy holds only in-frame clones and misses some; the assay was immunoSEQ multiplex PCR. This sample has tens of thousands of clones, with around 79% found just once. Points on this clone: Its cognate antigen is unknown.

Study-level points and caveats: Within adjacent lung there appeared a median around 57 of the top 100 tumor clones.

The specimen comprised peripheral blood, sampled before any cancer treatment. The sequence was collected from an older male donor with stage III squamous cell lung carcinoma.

The CDR3 coding sequence is TGTGCCAGCAGTTCTTACAGGGTAAACGCCGGGGAGCTGTTTTTT. This encodes CASSSYRVNAGELFF. This rearrangement joins TRBV7-2 to TRBJ2-2; D is perhaps TRBD1 (6 bases). Germline CDR1 and CDR2: SGHTA and FQGNSA. Trimming left V 6 bases short and J 6 bases short, with 17 bases between. The CDR3 sequence is 15 residues long.